A single T cell receptor beta chain is shown here with its context. What it binds is not known. Germline V gene data show CDR1 as SEHNR and CDR2 as FQNEAQ (reference sequence). With 5 bases clipped from V and 2 bases from J, the junction kept 13 bases outside the gene matches. The CDR3 covers 19 residues. PCR used 60 Vbeta primers and 13 Jbeta primers. Repertoires were generated with immunoSEQ multiplex PCR, while TCRdb's copy carries only in-frame clones and drops some. This table holds about 89,000 clones, approximately 63% found once. This entry is derived from a study of cytomegalovirus exposure and HLA in healthy donors. Looking at the study overall: About 82 million unique TCRs from HLA-typed donors were held in an early release of data. Study-wide findings and caveats: CMV antigen specificity of three CMV-associated chains was confirmed in vitro.

The material sequenced was PBMCs. The chain is built from TRBV7-9 and TRBJ2-5; TRBD2 matches at 14 bases. This receptor was identified in a woman in her 30s in good health and CMV-seronegative. The CDR3: CASSPRGLAGDQPQETQYF. DNA for the CDR3: TGTGCCAGCAGCCCCCGGGGACTAGCGGGAGACCAACCTCAAGAGACCCAGTACTTC.